The present TCR beta chain was sequenced within a study of STAT5B mutations in CD4+ large granular lymphocyte leukemia. Study-wide findings and caveats: Without HLA matching, higher CD4+ than CD8+ T-LGLL clonality could reflect small sample size. Without putative leukemic clones, patient CD4-sorted repertoires remained more clonal than healthy CD4+ repertoires.

The survey-level immunoSEQ assay was used. Clones were sequenced by immunoSEQ multiplex PCR, and TCRdb holds only the in-frame ones, with some missing. The sample holds 45,000 to 55,000 clones, roughly 70% seen once. The table lists this clone with a few counts. Its antigen is as yet unknown. The germline CDR1 and CDR2 sequences are LGHNA and YNFKEQ. V gave up 1 base and J gave up 3 bases, with 13 bases separating them. The CDR3 is made up of 16 amino acids. Sequenced sample: CD4+ T cells from blood buffy coats. The receptor was derived from a human donor in good health. The V gene is TRBV4-2, the J gene TRBJ1-5, with unresolved D. As DNA, the CDR3 is TGTGCCAGCAGCCAAGTATCACAGACTATCAATCAGCCCCAGCATTTT. Amino acid sequence: CASSQVSQTINQPQHF.